This T cell receptor beta chain was profiled in a study of regulatory T cells in long-lasting Graves disease. Points from the study as a whole: Compared with new cases, persistent Graves' patients showed reduced TCR diversity.

Investigators prepared the TCR beta libraries by applying iRepertoire HTBI primers and Arm-PCR of CDR3 regions. MiXCR, run by TCRdb on the multiplex PCR reads, gives a single entry per CDR3 protein. In the table there are under 700,000 distinct CDR3 sequences, around 16% of which are singletons. Time point defined: newly diagnosed GD, antithyroid drugs for less than 3 months. From PBMCs, RNA was extracted and then used to make the TCR library. Diagnosis followed American Thyroid Association guidelines for Graves' disease. About this clonotype itself: Antigen unknown.

The same sample was also studied in work on T cells in Graves' hyperthyroidism and ophthalmopathy. That work contributes: Using the HTBI primer set, a first-round RT-PCR was run on the TCR CDR3.

The sequence came from a woman aged 35-60 years with Graves disease. This specimen consisted of peripheral blood mononuclear cells (PBMCs), obtained at new diagnosis, from a patient treated with antithyroid drugs.

CDR3 sequence: CASSLDRWGETQYF. The CDR3 nucleotides read TGTGCCAGCAGCTTAGACAGGTGGGGGGAGACCCAGTACTTC. This rearrangement joins TRBV7-2 to TRBJ2-5, with D possibly being TRBD1 or TRBD2 (5 bases each). Germline V gives CDR1 SGHTA, CDR2 FQGNSA. The length of the CDR3 is 14 residues. V lost 1 base to trimming and J lost 5 bases, with 11 bases between them.